The sample holds many counts of the clone carrying this TCR beta chain. Its antigen is undetermined. This entry comes from a study of T cells in Graves' hyperthyroidism and ophthalmopathy. The investigators amplified TCR beta CDR3 regions from RNA transcripts. HTBI primers drove first-round RT-PCR of the TCR CDR3. In TCRdb, the multiplex PCR reads were re-called with MiXCR into one record per CDR3 protein. The sample lists under 650,000 distinct CDR3 sequences, roughly 15% occurring once. Clinicians diagnosed patients from clinical symptoms, serum thyroxine and TRAb, thyroid ultrasound and orbital computed tomography. Source material for PBMCs was 10 ml fresh peripheral blood. Study-level points and caveats: The blood repertoire included most of the expanded thyroid clonotypes above 0.001.

The CDR3 contains 16 residues. V dropped 5 bases and J dropped 0; count of bases not matched to a gene: 7. Germline assignment: CDR1 MNHNS and CDR2 SASEGT. The V call is TRBV6-1, the J call TRBJ2-3, with 8 bases that match TRBD2. Sequencing was performed on blood. The receptor was derived from a woman aged 30 to 39 with Graves' hyperthyroidism. The CDR3 spells CASSHRLARSTDTQYF. CDR3 coding DNA: TGTGCCAGCAGTCACCGACTAGCGCGGAGCACAGATACGCAGTATTTT.